The 5 T cell receptor beta chains below come from one sample, sequenced in a study of blood T cell repertoires in COVID-19. Clones were sequenced by immunoSEQ multiplex PCR, and TCRdb holds only the in-frame ones, with some missing. In the table there are more than 10,000 clones, over 75% of which are singletons. The sequencing input was peripheral blood. Source of these receptors: a human donor in a cohort sampled during active COVID-19.

The chain joins TRBV5-1 to TRBJ2-2, with D perhaps matching TRBD1 (5 bases). V was shortened by 0 bases and J by 6 bases, with 12 bases between the two germline ends. This CDR3 contains 15 residues. Germline V CDR1 and CDR2: SGHRS, YFSETQ. CDR3 loop: CASSLGTFDAGELFF. Written as DNA, the CDR3 is TGCGCCAGCAGCTTGGGGACATTCGACGCCGGGGAGCTGTTTTTT.

V usage is TRBV30 and J usage is TRBJ2-7; weak D call: TRBD2 (5 bases). Per germline, CDR1 GTSNPN and CDR2 SVGIG (reference sequence). The CDR3 consists of 15 residues. V was cut by 5 bases and J by 0 bases, with 17 bases left in between. The CDR3 DNA reads TGTGCCTGGTCTACGGCGGGCCTAAGCTCCTACGAGCAGTACTTC. Translating gives CAWSTAGLSSYEQYF.

V usage is TRBV5-1 and J usage is TRBJ1-1; 7 bases are shared with TRBD1. Germline V gene data show CDR1 as SGHRS and CDR2 as YFSETQ. The CDR3 is made up of 14 amino acids. J lost 0 bases, V lost 5 bases, and 4 bases had no gene match. This CDR3 reads CASRGDSMNTEAFF. CDR3 DNA: TGCGCCAGCAGGGGGGACAGCATGAACACTGAAGCTTTCTTT.

The rearrangement joins TRBV4-1 to TRBJ2-3; 11 bases are shared with TRBD2. The CDR3 contains 16 residues. Trimming removed 4 bases from V and 4 bases from J; junction bases left unmatched: 7. CDR1 and CDR2 from the germline V gene are MGHRA and YSYEKL. CDR3 nucleotide sequence: TGCGCCAGCAGCCCGTCACTAGCGGGAGATTCAGATACGCAGTATTTT. It yields the protein CASSPSLAGDSDTQYF.

This clone was seen more than once but under ten times. The chain uses TRBV7-2 and TRBJ1-4; possible D gene TRBD1, 6 bases. CDR3 length: 14 amino acids. The germline V gene has CDR1 SGHTA and CDR2 FQGNSA. V lost 5 bases to trimming and J lost 12 bases, with 19 bases between them. CDR3 nucleotides: TGTGCCAGCAGCAAACAGGGTACCATTGGGGAACTGTTTTTT. Residues: CASSKQGTIGELFF.